The present T cell receptor (beta chain) was sequenced within a study of monozygotic twins with inflammatory bowel disease. No sorting of T cells preceded isolation of total RNA from whole blood. UMIs were attached via template switching, each with a 6-nucleotide sample barcode. TCRdb re-called the 5' RACE reads and shows each CDR3 protein once, DNA omitted. Its table records approximately 380,000 distinct CDR3 sequences. Study results and limitations: Distinct T cell subtypes could not be told apart.

As for this clonotype: What it recognizes is unknown.

The clonotype was recovered from a human donor with ulcerative colitis or Crohn's disease, or a healthy co-twin of an affected twin (not recorded which). Source material: blood.

The CDR3 here is CASSLTAHGQGYPYEQYF. The chain carries TRBV11-2 and TRBJ2-7; TCRdb gives TRBD1 as the D gene, but with no DNA this cannot be confirmed. CDR1 is SGHAT, CDR2 FQNNGV, per germline. The CDR3 has 18 residues.